The clone carrying this TCR beta chain was counted between two and nine times. Time point described: healthy volunteer bleed at 6 weeks. Whole blood that had not been fractionated was the source of extracted total RNA. TCRdb re-derived calls from the RACE reads in MiXCR, one entry per CDR3 protein. The sample holds 60,000 to 90,000 distinct CDR3 sequences; around 9.4% are singletons and the top ten take around 1.7%. The CDR3 length is 14 residues. Trimming pared 6 bases from V and 2 bases from J, leaving 12 bases between. Germline V gives CDR1 KGHSH, CDR2 LQKENI. These data belong to a study of human T cells and chemical hapten exposure.

This chain connects TRBV18 to TRBJ2-3, with D uncertain. The receptor comes from a female donor in good health. Some clones in this sample may be carry-over from other donors' samples. The sequenced material came from whole blood. The CDR3, as DNA: TGTGCCAGCTCTCCCATTGGTTACACAGATACGCAGTATTTT. Encoded protein: CASSPIGYTDTQYF.